This TCR beta chain derives from a study of T cells in Graves' hyperthyroidism and ophthalmopathy. This clonotype was seen a handful of times. Amplified TCR beta CDR3 regions came from RNA transcripts. An initial round of RT-PCR targeting the TCR CDR3 relied on the HTBI primer set. From the multiplex PCR reads, TCRdb called clonotypes with MiXCR, one entry per CDR3 protein. The repertoire holds over 300,000 distinct CDR3 sequences, approximately 15% seen once, with approximately 9.9% in the top ten. The CDR3 is 18 amino acids. Trimming removed 1 base from V and 0 bases from J; junction bases left unmatched: 6. Germline V CDR1 and CDR2: KGHDR, SFDVKD.

The chain combines TRBV24-1 with TRBJ2-1; 9 bases align to TRBD2. Sample: blood. This receptor was obtained from a woman in her sixties or seventies with Graves' hyperthyroidism. In DNA, the CDR3 is TGTGCCACCAGTGATTTTAGCGGGAGTTCCAGCTCCTACAATGAGCAGTTCTTC. Its translation is CATSDFSGSSSSYNEQFF.